One and the same sample provided the 26 T cell receptor beta chains below, sequenced in a study of technical replicates of blood from several donors. Sequenced by immunoSEQ multiplex PCR; TCRdb stores in-frame clones only, minus some. The sample has about 13,000 clones, roughly 85% seen once. Input material: PBMCs. These receptors were taken from a human donor in good health.

Regarding this clone: At one boundary the junction diverges from the germline segment, which might be a read error. This rearrangement joins TRBV2 to TRBJ2-7, with 7 positions matching TRBD1. CDR3 length: 12 residues. Germline CDR1 reads SNHLY; CDR2 reads FYNNEI. CDR3 in amino acids: CARHTGQIIGHF. The CDR3 nucleotides read TGTGCCAGACACACGGGACAGATCATAGGGCACTTC. The full variable domain, completed using reference TRBV2 and TRBJ2-7, is EPEVTQTPSHQVTQMGQEVILRCVPISNHLYFYWYRQILGQKVEFLVSFYNNEISEKSEIFDDQFSVERPDGSNFTLKIRSTKLEDSAMYFCARHTGQIIGHFGPGTRLTVT.

V usage is TRBV14 and J usage is TRBJ2-2; 12 positions match TRBD2. Germline CDR1 and CDR2: SGHDN and FVKESK. The CDR3 has 17 residues. V was pared by 2 bases and J by 6 bases, with 7 bases of the junction left unmatched. The CDR3 is CASSQQTSGRFAGELFF. The CDR3 nucleotides are TGTGCCAGCAGCCAACAAACTAGCGGGAGGTTCGCCGGGGAGCTGTTTTTT. Filled out from reference TRBV14 and TRBJ2-2, the complete variable domain reads EAGVTQFPSHSVIEKGQTVTLRCDPISGHDNLYWYRRVMGKEIKFLLHFVKESKQDESGMPNNRFLAERTGGTYSTLKVQPAELEDSGVYFCASSQQTSGRFAGELFFGEGSRLTVL.

This clone showed up just once. This sequence joins TRBV6-1 and TRBJ1-5; 9 bases fit TRBD1. V shed 2 bases and J 3 bases; nucleotides not matched to a gene: 5. This CDR3 has 16 amino acids. Germline CDR1 reads MNHNS; CDR2 reads SASEGT. The CDR3 region is CASSEMGQGNNQPQHF. CDR3 nucleotide sequence: TGTGCCAGCAGTGAAATGGGACAGGGTAACAATCAGCCCCAGCATTTT.

A few counts support this clone. CDR3 bases: TGTGCCAGTAGTACCTCAGGGGATAATGAAAAACTGTTTTTT. Protein product: CASSTSGDNEKLFF. The chain joins TRBV19 to TRBJ1-4, with a weak D call TRBD1 (6 bases). CDR1 is LNHDA, CDR2 SQIVND, per germline (reference sequence). The length of the CDR3 is 14 residues. V gave up 4 bases and J gave up 4 bases, with 10 bases separating them.

The chain employs TRBV29-1 and TRBJ1-5; 9 nucleotides agree with TRBD1. Per the germline V gene, CDR1 is SQVTM and CDR2 is ANQGSEA. V was pared by 6 bases and J by 6 bases, with 3 bases of the junction left unmatched. CDR3 length: 12 amino acids. CDR3: CSVRQGGQPQHF. In DNA form, the CDR3 reads TGCAGCGTACGACAGGGGGGTCAGCCCCAGCATTTT.

The table lists this clone with a count of one. The chain couples TRBV7-9 to TRBJ2-7; 9 positions agree with TRBD1. The J segment lost 2 bases and the V segment lost 1 base, leaving 15 bases of the junction unmatched. CDR1 SEHNR and CDR2 FQNEAQ come from the germline V gene (reference sequence). This CDR3 spans 19 amino acids. CDR3 bases: TGTGCCAGCAGCTTAGAGGGGACAGGGTATCTACACTTGGCCTACGAGCAGTACTTC. Its protein product is CASSLEGTGYLHLAYEQYF.

The chain combines TRBV12-1 with TRBJ2-1; the table assigns TRBD2, which was not confirmed against the DNA. TRBV12-1 counts as a pseudogene. This CDR3 is 18 amino acids long. For the CDR3, the DNA is TGTGCCAGCAGCTTGACTAACAAGCCTAGGAGCTCCTACAATGAGCAGTTCTTC. It is translated as CASSLTNKPRSSYNEQFF.

The V call is TRBV9, the J call TRBJ2-7; D unclear. Germline CDR1 is SGDLS and CDR2 is YYNGEE. This CDR3 is built from 14 residues. V lost 1 base and J lost 4, with 12 bases in between. CDR3 amino acids: CASSVSPQTYEQYF. The CDR3 DNA is TGTGCCAGCAGCGTATCCCCGCAGACTTACGAGCAGTACTTC.

V gene TRBV5-1 combines with J gene TRBJ2-7; a possible D gene is TRBD2 (5 bases). V lost 1 base, J lost 4 bases, and 15 bases lay in between. The V gene's germline CDR1 is SGHRS and CDR2 YFSETQ. This CDR3 has 15 residues. CDR3 DNA: TGCGCCAGCAGCTTGTATGAGGGAGTCACATACGAGCAGTACTTC. Residues: CASSLYEGVTYEQYF.

The chain joins TRBV27 to TRBJ1-2, with D maybe TRBD1 (5 bases). From germline, CDR1 is MNHEY and CDR2 SMNVEV (reference sequence). Deletions cut 7 bases from V and 4 bases from J, with 13 bases between. The CDR3 runs to 13 residues. The CDR3 sequence is CASMGGASYGYTF. The CDR3 coding sequence is TGTGCCAGCATGGGGGGTGCGAGCTATGGCTACACCTTC.

The rearrangement links TRBV29-1 to TRBJ2-5, with D perhaps TRBD2 (7 bases). From germline, CDR1 is SQVTM and CDR2 ANQGSEA. The CDR3 runs to 14 residues. V gave up 4 bases and J gave up 4 bases, with 16 bases separating them. CDR3 sequence (DNA): TGCAGCGTTGGGTGGGGAGGGGGGCGAGAGACCCAGTACTTC. Its protein product is CSVGWGGGRETQYF.

V and J are TRBV7-8 and TRBJ2-3; 13 nucleotides match TRBD2. J lost 6 bases, V lost 5 bases, and 8 bases had no gene match. The CDR3 spans 16 residues. Looked up from germline, CDR1 is SGHVS and CDR2 is FQNEAQ. The CDR3 DNA is TGTGCCAGCAGCGTGACTAGCGGGAGGTTAGGGGATACGCAGTATTTT. It translates to CASSVTSGRLGDTQYF. The entire variable domain, with the rest obtained from reference TRBV7-8 and TRBJ2-3, is as follows: GAGVSQSPRYKVAKRGQDVALRCDPISGHVSLFWYQQALGQGPEFLTYFQNEAQLDKSGLPSDRFFAERPEGSVSTLKIQRTQQEDSAVYLCASSVTSGRLGDTQYFGPGTRLTVL.

V usage is TRBV7-3 and J usage is TRBJ2-1; unclear D gene. Germline V CDR1 and CDR2: SGHTA, FQGTGA. The CDR3 consists of 13 residues. Deletions cut 0 bases from V and 3 bases from J, with 3 bases between. DNA for the CDR3: TGTGCCAGCAGCTTAACTAGCTACAATGAGCAGTTCTTC. Amino acid sequence: CASSLTSYNEQFF.

This clone came up a few times. This chain joins TRBV6-5 and TRBJ2-7, with TRBD1 matching over 7 bases. After removal of 2 bases from V and 0 bases from J, the junction contained 4 bases not matched to a gene. CDR3 length: 15 amino acids. Looked up from germline, CDR1 is MNHEY and CDR2 is SVGAGI. CDR3 protein: CASSYDGQASYEQYF. Here the CDR3 DNA reads TGTGCCAGCAGTTACGACGGACAGGCCTCCTACGAGCAGTACTTC.

The chain uses TRBV6-5 and TRBJ2-7; possible D gene TRBD2, 5 bases. Germline V gene data show CDR1 as MNHEY and CDR2 as SVGAGI. The CDR3 totals 16 residues. Trimming took off 3 bases at V and 5 bases at J, with 20 bases between the two ends. The CDR3: CASSYSITPGVNEQYF. The CDR3 nucleotides are TGTGCCAGCAGTTATTCTATAACTCCCGGGGTCAACGAGCAGTACTTC.

CDR3: CASSVEGAPVYNEQFF. For the CDR3, the DNA is TGCGCCAGCAGCGTCGAGGGGGCCCCTGTCTACAATGAGCAGTTCTTC. The chain combines TRBV5-1 with TRBJ2-1, with 7 positions matching TRBD1. The length of the CDR3 is 16 residues. The junction had 10 bases not matched to a gene; V was cut back by 4 bases and J by 3 bases. Germline values: CDR1 SGHRS, CDR2 YFSETQ.

This rearrangement joins TRBV19 to TRBJ2-3, with D unclear. Germline V gene data show CDR1 as LNHDA and CDR2 as SQIVND (reference sequence). Between the trimmed V and J ends, which lost 5 bases and 0 bases, there was a span of 9 bases. CDR3 length equals 14 residues. CDR3 sequence reads: CASSLQTSTDTQYF. In DNA form, the CDR3 reads TGTGCCAGTAGTCTCCAGACTAGCACAGATACGCAGTATTTT.

The chain links TRBV10-3 to TRBJ2-4; the D gene is possibly TRBD2 (5 bases). V lost 4 bases to trimming and J lost 9 bases, with 7 bases between them. CDR1 ENHRY and CDR2 SYGVKD come from the germline V gene. The CDR3 contains 11 residues. CDR3 nucleotide sequence: TGTGCCATCAGTGCCGGACTCATTCAGTACTTC. Translation gives CAISAGLIQYF.

CDR3 amino acids: CASSSPGGGPTGELFF. CDR3 DNA: TGTGCCAGCAGCTCCCCGGGGGGAGGTCCCACCGGGGAGCTGTTTTTT. The V and J genes are TRBV5-4 and TRBJ2-2, with 7 nucleotides matching TRBD2. Germline lookup yields CDR1 SGHNT and CDR2 YYREEE (reference sequence). The CDR3 extends over 16 amino acids. V was clipped by 3 bases and J by 4 bases; unmatched bases: 9.

The chain is built from TRBV10-3 and TRBJ2-7; 9 nucleotides line up with TRBD1. Germline CDR1 is ENHRY and CDR2 is SYGVKD. The CDR3 contains 16 residues. V lost 3 bases and J lost 2; bases outside the gene matches: 8. The CDR3 sequence is CAISDPDRGLTYEQYF. The CDR3 DNA reads as TGTGCCATCAGTGATCCGGACAGGGGCCTTACCTACGAGCAGTACTTC.

This rearrangement joins TRBV10-3 to TRBJ2-1, with 11 positions matching TRBD2. J lost 9 bases, V lost 2 bases, and 6 bases had no gene match. The CDR3 is 15 residues long. Germline CDR1 is ENHRY and CDR2 is SYGVKD. The CDR3 sequence: CAISEVAGGPVEQFF. The CDR3 coding sequence is TGTGCCATCAGTGAGGTAGCGGGAGGGCCGGTTGAGCAGTTCTTC.

The chain recombines TRBV7-2 with TRBJ2-1; TRBD2 matches 10 bases. The CDR3 spans 15 residues. The germline CDR1 and CDR2 sequences are SGHTA and FQGNSA. V lost 6 bases to trimming and J lost 7 bases; unmatched junction nucleotides: 9. In DNA form, the CDR3 reads TGTGCCAGCAGTTCAGCGGGAGGGCCCCGGAATGAGCAGTTCTTC. Its translation is CASSSAGGPRNEQFF.

The chain has TRBV7-2 and TRBJ1-5; 7 bases map to TRBD1. The V gene's germline CDR1 is SGHTA and CDR2 FQGNSA. J was trimmed by 2 bases and V by 6 bases; bases with no gene match: 7. The CDR3 is 15 amino acids. The CDR3 region has the DNA TGTGCCAGCAGAACCAGCGACAGGGGCAATCAGCCCCAGCATTTT. Its translation: CASRTSDRGNQPQHF.

The chain is built from TRBV12-5 and TRBJ2-7, with 9 bases aligning to TRBD1. The CDR3 is 14 residues long. CDR1 and CDR2 from the germline V gene are LGHNT and FRNRAP. Losses at the gene ends were 5 bases for V and 5 bases for J; bases not matched to a gene: 7. The chain's CDR3 is CASGPGQGSNEQYF. The CDR3 DNA sequence: TGTGCTAGTGGTCCCGGACAGGGGAGCAACGAGCAGTACTTC.

This chain uses TRBV7-9 with TRBJ1-2; a weak D match, TRBD1 (5 bases). This CDR3 comprises 17 residues. The V gene's germline CDR1 is SEHNR and CDR2 FQNEAQ (reference sequence). V was shortened by 5 bases and J by 2 bases, with 21 bases between the two germline ends. The CDR3 DNA is TGTGCCAGCAGCCCACCGACTGGACGAAGGGGCAACTATGGCTACACCTTC. It is translated as CASSPPTGRRGNYGYTF.

The rearrangement links TRBV2 to TRBJ2-2, with D unresolved. Germline CDR1 reads SNHLY; CDR2 reads FYNNEI. Trimming took off 10 bases at V and 1 base at J, with 10 bases between the two ends. CDR3 length: 13 amino acids. CDR3 coding DNA: TGTGCCACCACCAGACAGAACACCGGGGAGCTGTTTTTT. It specifies CATTRQNTGELFF.